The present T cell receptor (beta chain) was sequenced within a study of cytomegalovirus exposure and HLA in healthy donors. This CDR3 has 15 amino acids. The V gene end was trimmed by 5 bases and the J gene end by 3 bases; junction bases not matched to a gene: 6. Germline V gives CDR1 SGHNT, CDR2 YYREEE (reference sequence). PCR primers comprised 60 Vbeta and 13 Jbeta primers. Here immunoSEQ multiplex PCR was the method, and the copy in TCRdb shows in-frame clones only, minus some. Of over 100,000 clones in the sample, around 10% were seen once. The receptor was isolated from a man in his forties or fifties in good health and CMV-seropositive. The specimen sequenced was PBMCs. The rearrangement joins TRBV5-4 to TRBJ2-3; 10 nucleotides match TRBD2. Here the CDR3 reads CASSRGSGRTDTQYF. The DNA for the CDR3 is TGTGCCAGCAGTCGTGGTAGCGGGAGGACAGATACGCAGTATTTT.